This TCR beta chain is drawn from a study of shared T cell receptors in the human thymus. V was pared by 0 bases and J by 4 bases, with 20 bases between. Germline V gives CDR1 SGDLS, CDR2 YYNGEE. The CDR3 consists of 18 residues. Clones were read by immunoSEQ multiplex PCR, and TCRdb kept only the in-frame ones, dropping some. The repertoire holds approximately 760,000 clones, roughly 88% seen once, with about 0.0098% in the top ten. These data were likewise used in another study, on human thymus T cells. From that second work: Donation was from healthy Finnish infants who were having corrective surgery that addressed congenital heart defects. Thymic samples were excised during corrective heart operations. Within thymic and blood repertoires, V and J gene usage appeared to be biased. Related work found strong thymic repertoire overlap between unrelated individuals.

The genes are TRBV9 and TRBJ2-1; perhaps TRBD2 as D (7 bases). This TCR came from a girl in the first two years of life with a congenital heart defect. The sample taken for sequencing was thymocytes. As DNA, the CDR3 is TGTGCCAGCAGCGTAGGAGCAGGGGATGAAGCGGGATACAATGAGCAGTTCTTC. Encoded protein: CASSVGAGDEAGYNEQFF.